The 22 T cell receptor beta chains below all came from one sample that was sequenced in a study of CD8+ T cells in alopecia areata. The treatment here: oral pan-JAK inhibitor, 5-10 mg twice daily. Sequencing used cDNA as its template, made by extracting RNA and reverse transcribing it. Assay: immunoSEQ multiplex PCR; the TCRdb copy retains only in-frame clones and omits some. The sample gives over 90,000 clones, approximately 84% of which show up once; over 8.5% is in the top ten. This specimen consisted of CD8+ T cells sorted from blood, obtained at week 34, from a patient treated with tofacitinib. These receptors all stem from a human donor with alopecia areata.

This chain links TRBV11-2 with TRBJ2-1; possibly TRBD2 for D (5 bases). CDR3 length: 15 residues. Germline V gene lookup returns CDR1 SGHAT and CDR2 FQNNGV. V lost 4 bases to trimming and J lost 0 bases, with 10 bases between them. The CDR3: CASSSGVSSYNEQFF. CDR3 coding DNA: TGTGCCAGCAGCTCCGGGGTGAGCTCCTACAATGAGCAGTTCTTC.

The chain is built from TRBV6-1 and TRBJ1-1, with TRBD1 matching over 8 bases. Germline V gene data show CDR1 as MNHNS and CDR2 as SASEGT. The CDR3 has 16 amino acids. Trimming removed 2 bases from V and 0 bases from J; junction bases left unmatched: 5. CDR3 bases: TGTGCCAGCAGTGAACAGCCAGGGGGCATGAACACTGAAGCTTTCTTT. Encoded protein: CASSEQPGGMNTEAFF.

The V call is TRBV27, the J call TRBJ2-2; D is undetermined. Trimming pared 10 bases from V and 0 bases from J, leaving 18 bases between. Germline CDR1 and CDR2: MNHEY and SMNVEV (reference sequence). The CDR3 covers 16 residues. CDR3 coding DNA: TGTGCCACCGCGAAGTATAGTTGGACGAACACCGGGGAGCTGTTTTTT. The encoded protein is CATAKYSWTNTGELFF.

The chain employs TRBV7-9 and TRBJ1-2; 7 bases align to TRBD1. The ends lost 5 bases at V and 3 bases at J; junction bases unmatched: 9. Germline CDR1 and CDR2: SEHNR and FQNEAQ (reference sequence). The CDR3 has 15 amino acids. CDR3 sequence (DNA): TGTGCCAGCAGCCCCCGGGACAGCCAATACTATGGCTACACCTTC. It encodes CASSPRDSQYYGYTF. The full variable domain, with the rest looked up from reference TRBV7-9 and TRBJ1-2, is DTGVSQNPRHKITKRGQNVTFRCDPISEHNRLYWYRQTLGQGPEFLTYFQNEAQLEKSRLLSDRFSAERPKGSFSTLEIQRTEQGDSAMYLCASSPRDSQYYGYTFGSGTRLTVV.

Only one count was recorded for this clone. This sequence joins TRBV6-5 and TRBJ2-7; unclear D gene. V was pared by 9 bases and J by 2 bases, with 8 bases between. The germline V gene has CDR1 MNHEY and CDR2 SVGAGI. CDR3 length equals 11 residues. CDR3 DNA: TGTGCCAGATTTAAGCCCTACGAGCAGTACTTC. It specifies CARFKPYEQYF.

V is TRBV6-5 and J is TRBJ2-7; 7 nucleotides line up with TRBD2. The CDR3 is 14 residues long. The V gene end was trimmed by 5 bases and the J gene end by 3 bases; junction bases not matched to a gene: 7. Germline values: CDR1 MNHEY, CDR2 SVGAGI. The CDR3 here is CASSLSGNNYEQYF. CDR3 bases: TGTGCCAGCAGTCTCAGCGGGAACAACTACGAGCAGTACTTC.

This chain joins TRBV19 and TRBJ2-1, with a tentative D call TRBD1 (6 bases). CDR1 and CDR2 from the germline V gene are LNHDA and SQIVND (reference sequence). V was cut by 3 bases and J by 6 bases, with 9 bases left in between. The CDR3 covers 13 residues. The CDR3 loop reads CASSIGQLNEQFF. For the CDR3, the DNA is TGTGCCAGTAGTATTGGACAGCTCAATGAGCAGTTCTTC. Combining the CDR3 with reference TRBV19 and TRBJ2-1 gives the whole variable domain DGGITQSPKYLFRKEGQNVTLSCEQNLNHDAMYWYRQDPGQGLRLIYYSQIVNDFQKGDIAEGYSVSREKKESFPLTVTSAQKNPTAFYLCASSIGQLNEQFFGPGTRLTVL.

The rearrangement joins TRBV7-9 to TRBJ1-5; perhaps TRBD1 as D (6 bases). Trimming took 5 bases from V and 5 from J, leaving 10 bases between them. CDR3 length: 13 residues. Germline loops: CDR1 SEHNR, CDR2 FQNEAQ (reference sequence). The CDR3 bases are TGTGCCAGCAGCCCGGGGGCAGATCAGCCCCAGCATTTT. Protein: CASSPGADQPQHF.

This chain links TRBV27 with TRBJ2-1, with D perhaps matching TRBD1 or TRBD2 (5 bases each). The CDR3 has 13 residues. CDR1 and CDR2 (germline): MNHEY, SMNVEV (reference sequence). V was clipped by 5 bases and J by 9 bases, with 14 bases between them. The CDR3 coding sequence is TGTGCCAGCAGTCTAGGGACGGCCGGTGAGCAGTTCTTC. Protein product: CASSLGTAGEQFF.

The V and J genes are TRBV29-1 and TRBJ2-5; TRBD2 matches 8 bases. CDR1 is SQVTM and CDR2 is ANQGSEA in the germline V gene. J lost 7 bases, V lost 3 bases, and 10 bases had no gene match. The CDR3 runs 14 residues. The CDR3 DNA is TGCAGCGTTGAGGTTAGCGGGGCTGGTGGGACCCAGTACTTC. Translating it yields CSVEVSGAGGTQYF.

The chain couples TRBV6-6 to TRBJ2-7; no clear D gene. Trimming pared 2 bases from V and 4 bases from J, leaving 6 bases between. Germline-derived CDR1 and CDR2 are MNHNY and SVGAGI (reference sequence). The CDR3 length is 12 residues. The DNA for the CDR3 is TGTGCCAGCAGTTACGGAACTTACGAGCAGTACTTC. Its protein product is CASSYGTYEQYF.

V and J are TRBV5-6 and TRBJ2-7, with D uncertain. Trimming cost V 3 bases and J 2 bases, with 12 bases left between them. Germline CDR1 SGHDT, CDR2 YYEEEE. The CDR3 length is 14 residues. The CDR3 DNA sequence: TGTGCCAGCAGCTCCGGCCTCGCCCCCTACGAGCAGTACTTC. This encodes CASSSGLAPYEQYF.

The J gene is TRBJ2-2, the V gene TRBV27; D gene unclear. Germline V gene sequence: CDR1 MNHEY, CDR2 SMNVEV (reference sequence). This CDR3 is built from 15 residues. V was clipped by 6 bases and J by 0 bases, with 11 bases between them. Here the CDR3 DNA reads TGTGCCAGCAGCGCCATGGGTCCGAACACCGGGGAGCTGTTTTTT. Protein product: CASSAMGPNTGELFF.

V and J are TRBV29-1 and TRBJ1-2; D not resolved. The CDR3 sequence is 15 residues long. Germline V lookup: CDR1 SQVTM, CDR2 ANQGSEA. V dropped 4 bases and J dropped 6 bases, with 21 bases sitting between them. In nucleotides, the CDR3 is TGCAGCGTTGGGGGAGGGTCCCGGTGGGATGATGGCTACACCTTC. This translates into CSVGGGSRWDDGYTF.

The chain carries TRBV9 and TRBJ1-1, with D possibly being TRBD1 (5 bases). V lost 4 bases and J 5 bases, leaving 18 bases between the germline ends. The CDR3 runs to 15 residues. CDR1 is SGDLS and CDR2 is YYNGEE in the germline V gene. The CDR3 DNA is TGTGCCAGCAGCCCGACCAGGGCGATTAGGACTGAAGCTTTCTTT. Its translation is CASSPTRAIRTEAFF. The full variable domain, its missing parts supplied by reference TRBV9 and TRBJ1-1, is DSGVTQTPKHLITATGQRVTLRCSPRSGDLSVYWYQQSLDQGLQFLIQYYNGEERAKGNILERFSAQQFPDLHSELNLSSLELGDSALYFCASSPTRAIRTEAFFGQGTRLTVV.

The chain recombines TRBV18 with TRBJ2-3; D remains unclear. This CDR3 comprises 16 residues. V lost 1 base, J lost 1 base, and 12 bases lay in between. CDR1 and CDR2 from the germline V gene are KGHSH and LQKENI. The CDR3 loop reads CASSPQETSRTDTQYF. The CDR3 nucleotides are TGTGCCAGCTCACCACAGGAGACTTCTCGCACAGATACGCAGTATTTT.

J is TRBJ2-7 and V is TRBV9, with D tentatively TRBD1 or TRBD2 (5 bases each). This CDR3 is built from 13 residues. Germline V gene lookup returns CDR1 SGDLS and CDR2 YYNGEE. Trimming removed 0 bases at V and 4 bases at J, with 8 bases between. The CDR3 loop is CASSVGGNYEQYF. In DNA, the CDR3 is TGTGCCAGCAGCGTAGGGGGGAATTACGAGCAGTACTTC.

The V and J genes are TRBV5-6 and TRBJ1-1; D ambiguous. The V end was cut by 5 bases, the J end by 5 bases, with 7 bases between. CDR1 and CDR2 from the germline V gene are SGHDT and YYEEEE. CDR3 length equals 11 residues. As DNA, the CDR3 is TGTGCCAGCAGGGGTGGGACTGAAGCTTTCTTT. It encodes CASRGGTEAFF. Full variable domain (outside the CDR3, taken from reference TRBV5-6 and TRBJ1-1): DAGVTQSPTHLIKTRGQQVTLRCSPKSGHDTVSWYQQALGQGPQFIFQYYEEEERQRGNFPDRFSGHQFPNYSSELNVNALLLGDSALYLCASRGGTEAFFGQGTRLTVV.

The chain joins TRBV6-4 to TRBJ2-5, with 8 bases that match TRBD1. CDR1 is MRHNA, CDR2 SNTAGT, per germline. V shed 5 bases, J shed 0 bases, and the junction held 8 bases outside the gene matches. This CDR3 is 16 amino acids long. The CDR3 DNA sequence: TGTGCCAGCAGTATGGGACAGGCGATCCACCAAGAGACCCAGTACTTC. It yields the protein CASSMGQAIHQETQYF.

The CDR3 sequence: CASSIASSSYEQYF. CDR3 nucleotide sequence: TGTGCCAGTAGTATAGCCAGTAGCTCCTACGAGCAGTACTTC. The chain employs TRBV19 and TRBJ2-7, with D unclear. V lost 1 base and J lost 0, with 7 bases in between. The CDR3 contains 14 residues. Germline-derived CDR1 and CDR2 are LNHDA and SQIVND (reference sequence).

V and J are TRBV19 and TRBJ2-7; TRBD2 is a possible D gene (6 bases). The CDR3 has 14 residues. Germline assignment: CDR1 LNHDA and CDR2 SQIVND (reference sequence). Trimming left V 6 bases short and J 1 base short, with 13 bases between. CDR3 residues: CASRAVAESYEQYF. In nucleotides, the CDR3 is TGTGCCAGTAGGGCAGTAGCGGAGTCCTACGAGCAGTACTTC.

V is TRBV6-6 and J is TRBJ2-5; D is perhaps TRBD2 (6 bases). The V gene lost 1 base and the J gene lost 2 bases, with 8 bases spanning the gap. Per the germline V gene, CDR1 is MNHNY and CDR2 is SVGAGI (reference sequence). The CDR3 runs to 14 residues. This chain's CDR3 is CASSYLGGQETQYF. Written as DNA, the CDR3 is TGTGCCAGCAGTTACTTGGGGGGACAAGAGACCCAGTACTTC.